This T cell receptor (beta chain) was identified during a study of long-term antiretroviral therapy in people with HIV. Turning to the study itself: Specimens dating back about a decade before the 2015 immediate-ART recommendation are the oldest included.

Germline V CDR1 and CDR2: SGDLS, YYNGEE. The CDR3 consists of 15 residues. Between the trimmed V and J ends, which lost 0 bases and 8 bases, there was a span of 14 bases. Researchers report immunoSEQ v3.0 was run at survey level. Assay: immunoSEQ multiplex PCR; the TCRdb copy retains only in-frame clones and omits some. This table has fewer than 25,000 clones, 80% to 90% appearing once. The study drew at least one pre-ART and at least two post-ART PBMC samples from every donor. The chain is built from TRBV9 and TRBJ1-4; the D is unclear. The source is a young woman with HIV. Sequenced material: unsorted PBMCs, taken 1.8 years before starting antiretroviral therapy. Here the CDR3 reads CASSVAPTGSEKLFF. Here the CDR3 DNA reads TGTGCCAGCAGCGTAGCCCCGACGGGAAGCGAAAAACTGTTTTTT.